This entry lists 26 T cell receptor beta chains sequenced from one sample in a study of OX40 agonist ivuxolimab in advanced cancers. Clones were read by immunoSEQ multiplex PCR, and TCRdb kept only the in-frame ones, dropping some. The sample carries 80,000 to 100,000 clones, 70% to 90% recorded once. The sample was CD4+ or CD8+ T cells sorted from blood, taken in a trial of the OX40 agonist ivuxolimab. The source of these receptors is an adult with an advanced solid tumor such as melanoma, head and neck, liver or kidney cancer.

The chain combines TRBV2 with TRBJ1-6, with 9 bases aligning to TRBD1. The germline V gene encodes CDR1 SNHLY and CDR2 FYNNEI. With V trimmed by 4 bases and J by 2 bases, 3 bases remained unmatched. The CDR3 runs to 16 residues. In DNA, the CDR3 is TGTGCCAGCAGTGGGGGACAGGGCACCTATAATTCACCCCTCCACTTT. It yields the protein CASSGGQGTYNSPLHF. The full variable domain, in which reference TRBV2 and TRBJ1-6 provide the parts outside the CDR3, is EPEVTQTPSHQVTQMGQEVILRCVPISNHLYFYWYRQILGQKVEFLVSFYNNEISEKSEIFDDQFSVERPDGSNFTLKIRSTKLEDSAMYFCASSGGQGTYNSPLHFGNGTRLTVT.

For the CDR3, the DNA is TGTGCCAGCAGCGCTCAGGGGGGGACTGAAGCTTTCTTT. This codes for CASSAQGGTEAFF. The chain uses TRBV6-1 and TRBJ1-1, with TRBD1 identical over 7 bases. J gave up 5 bases and V 6 bases, and 6 bases lay outside the gene matches. Germline loops: CDR1 MNHNS, CDR2 SASEGT. There are 13 residues in the CDR3.

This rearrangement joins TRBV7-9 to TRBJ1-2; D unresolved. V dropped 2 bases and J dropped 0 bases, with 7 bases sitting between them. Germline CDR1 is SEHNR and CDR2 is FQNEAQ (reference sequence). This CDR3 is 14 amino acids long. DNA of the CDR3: TGTGCCAGCAGCTTATCCCCCGCTAACTATGGCTACACCTTC. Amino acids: CASSLSPANYGYTF.

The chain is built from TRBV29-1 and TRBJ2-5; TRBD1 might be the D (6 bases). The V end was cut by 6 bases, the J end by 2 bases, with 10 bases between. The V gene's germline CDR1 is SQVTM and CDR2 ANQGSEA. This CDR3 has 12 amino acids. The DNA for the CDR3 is TGCAGCGTCGGACAGAAACAAGAGACCCAGTACTTC. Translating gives CSVGQKQETQYF.

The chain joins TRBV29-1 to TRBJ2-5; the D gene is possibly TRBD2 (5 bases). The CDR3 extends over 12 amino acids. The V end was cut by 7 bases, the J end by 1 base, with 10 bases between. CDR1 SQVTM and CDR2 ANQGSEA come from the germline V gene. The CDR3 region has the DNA TGCAGCGGGAGACGGGGCCAAGAGACCCAGTACTTC. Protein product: CSGRRGQETQYF.

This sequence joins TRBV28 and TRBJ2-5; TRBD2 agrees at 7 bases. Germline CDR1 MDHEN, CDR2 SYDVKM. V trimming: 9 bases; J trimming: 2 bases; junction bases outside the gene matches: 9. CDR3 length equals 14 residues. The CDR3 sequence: CASTMGGRQETQYF. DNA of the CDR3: TGTGCCAGTACAATGGGGGGGAGGCAAGAGACCCAGTACTTC.

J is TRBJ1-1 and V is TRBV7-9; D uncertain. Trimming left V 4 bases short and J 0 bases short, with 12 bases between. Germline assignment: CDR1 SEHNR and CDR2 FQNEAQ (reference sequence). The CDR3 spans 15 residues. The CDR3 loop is CASSSPLALNTEAFF. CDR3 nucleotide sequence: TGTGCCAGCAGCTCCCCTCTAGCATTGAACACTGAAGCTTTCTTT.

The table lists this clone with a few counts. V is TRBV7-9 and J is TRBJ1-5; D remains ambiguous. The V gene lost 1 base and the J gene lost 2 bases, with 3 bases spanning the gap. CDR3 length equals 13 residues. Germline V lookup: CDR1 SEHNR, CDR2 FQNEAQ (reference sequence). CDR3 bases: TGTGCCAGCAGCTTAGTCGGCAATCAGCCCCAGCATTTT. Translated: CASSLVGNQPQHF.

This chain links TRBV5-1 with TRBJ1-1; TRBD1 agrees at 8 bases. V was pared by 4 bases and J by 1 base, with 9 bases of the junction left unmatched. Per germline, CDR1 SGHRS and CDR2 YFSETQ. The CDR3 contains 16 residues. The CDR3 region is CASSVPGQATNTEAFF. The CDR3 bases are TGCGCCAGCAGCGTACCGGGACAGGCGACGAACACTGAAGCTTTCTTT. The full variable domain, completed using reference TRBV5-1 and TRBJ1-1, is KAGVTQTPRYLIKTRGQQVTLSCSPISGHRSVSWYQQTPGQGLQFLFEYFSETQRNKGNFPGRFSGRQFSNSRSEMNVSTLELGDSALYLCASSVPGQATNTEAFFGQGTRLTVV.

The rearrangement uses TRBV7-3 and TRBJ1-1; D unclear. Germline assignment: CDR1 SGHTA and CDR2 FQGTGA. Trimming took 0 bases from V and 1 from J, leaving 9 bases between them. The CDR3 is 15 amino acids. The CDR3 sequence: CASSLTQLPNTEAFF. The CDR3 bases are TGTGCCAGCAGCTTAACACAGCTCCCGAACACTGAAGCTTTCTTT. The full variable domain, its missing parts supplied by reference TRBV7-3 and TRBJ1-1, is GAGVSQTPSNKVTEKGKYVELRCDPISGHTALYWYRQSLGQGPEFLIYFQGTGAADDSGLPNDRFFAVRPEGSVSTLKIQRTERGDSAVYLCASSLTQLPNTEAFFGQGTRLTVV.

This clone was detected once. The CDR3 DNA sequence: TGTGCAGGGACAGGGAATATGAACACTGAAGCTTTCTTT. This gives the protein CAGTGNMNTEAFF. The V gene is TRBV6-1, the J gene TRBJ1-1, with 9 bases aligning to TRBD1. The germline gives CDR1 MNHNS, CDR2 SASEGT. CDR3 length: 13 amino acids.

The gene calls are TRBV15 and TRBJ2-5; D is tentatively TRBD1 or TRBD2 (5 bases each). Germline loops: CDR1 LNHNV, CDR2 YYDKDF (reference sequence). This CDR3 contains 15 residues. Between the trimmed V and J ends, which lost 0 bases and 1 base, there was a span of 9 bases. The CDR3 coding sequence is TGTGCCACCAGCAGAGATTGGGGGAGCCAAGAGACCCAGTACTTC. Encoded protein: CATSRDWGSQETQYF.

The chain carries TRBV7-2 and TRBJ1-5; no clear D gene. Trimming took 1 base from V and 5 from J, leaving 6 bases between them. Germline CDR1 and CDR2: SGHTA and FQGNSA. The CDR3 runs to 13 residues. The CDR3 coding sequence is TGTGCCAGCAGCTTAGTGCGAGATCAGCCCCAGCATTTT. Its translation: CASSLVRDQPQHF.

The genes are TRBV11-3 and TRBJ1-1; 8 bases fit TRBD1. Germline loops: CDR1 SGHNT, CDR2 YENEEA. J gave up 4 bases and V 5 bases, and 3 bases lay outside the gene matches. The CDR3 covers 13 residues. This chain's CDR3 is CASSITGGTEAFF. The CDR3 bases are TGTGCCAGCAGCATAACAGGGGGCACTGAAGCTTTCTTT. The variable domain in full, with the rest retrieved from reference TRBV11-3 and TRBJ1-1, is EAGVVQSPRYKIIEKKQPVAFWCNPISGHNTLYWYLQNLGQGPELLIRYENEEAVDDSQLPKDRFSAERLKGVDSTLKIQPAELGDSAVYLCASSITGGTEAFFGQGTRLTVV.

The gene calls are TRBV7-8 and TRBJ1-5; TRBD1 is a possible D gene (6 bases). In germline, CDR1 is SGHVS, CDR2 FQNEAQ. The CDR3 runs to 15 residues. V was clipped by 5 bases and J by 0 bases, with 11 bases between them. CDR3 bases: TGTGCCAGCAGCCAGGCAGGGGTTAGCAATCAGCCCCAGCATTTT. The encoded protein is CASSQAGVSNQPQHF.

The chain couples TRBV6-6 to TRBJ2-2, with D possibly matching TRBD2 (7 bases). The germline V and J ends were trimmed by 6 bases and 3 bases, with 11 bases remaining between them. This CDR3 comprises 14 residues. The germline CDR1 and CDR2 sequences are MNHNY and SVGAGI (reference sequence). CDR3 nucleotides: TGTGCCAGCAGGCGGGGGCCCTACACCGGGGAGCTGTTTTTT. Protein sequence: CASRRGPYTGELFF.

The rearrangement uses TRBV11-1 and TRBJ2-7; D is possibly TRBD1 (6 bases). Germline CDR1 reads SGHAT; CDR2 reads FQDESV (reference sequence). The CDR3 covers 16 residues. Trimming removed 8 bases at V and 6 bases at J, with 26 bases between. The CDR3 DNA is TGTGCCAGCGGGCTAGAACAGGGTTACGGACGGAGCGAGCAGTACTTC. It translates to CASGLEQGYGRSEQYF.

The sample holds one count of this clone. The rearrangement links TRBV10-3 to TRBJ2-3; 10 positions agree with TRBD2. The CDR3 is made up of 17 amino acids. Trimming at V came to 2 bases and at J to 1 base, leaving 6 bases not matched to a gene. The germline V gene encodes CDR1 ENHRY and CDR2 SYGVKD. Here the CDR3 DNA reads TGTGCCATCAGTGAGAACCCCCTAGCGGGAGGCACAGATACGCAGTATTTT. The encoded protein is CAISENPLAGGTDTQYF.

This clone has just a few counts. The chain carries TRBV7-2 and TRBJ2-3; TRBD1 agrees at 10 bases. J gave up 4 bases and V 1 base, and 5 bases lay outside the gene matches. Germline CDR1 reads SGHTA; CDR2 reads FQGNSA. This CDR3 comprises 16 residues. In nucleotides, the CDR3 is TGTGCCAGCAGCTTAGTGACAGGGGGCAGTCCAGATACGCAGTATTTT. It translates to CASSLVTGGSPDTQYF.

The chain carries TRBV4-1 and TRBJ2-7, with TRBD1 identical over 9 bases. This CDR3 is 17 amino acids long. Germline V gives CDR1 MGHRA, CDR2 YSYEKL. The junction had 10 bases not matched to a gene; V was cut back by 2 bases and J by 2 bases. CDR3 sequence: CASSQLFGQGRTYEQYF. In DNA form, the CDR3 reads TGCGCCAGCAGCCAATTATTTGGACAGGGGCGTACCTACGAGCAGTACTTC.

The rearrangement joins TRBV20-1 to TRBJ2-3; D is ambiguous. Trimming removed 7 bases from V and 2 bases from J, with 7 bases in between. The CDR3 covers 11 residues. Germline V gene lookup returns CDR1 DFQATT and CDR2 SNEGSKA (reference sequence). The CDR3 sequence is CSGSITDTQYF. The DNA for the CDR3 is TGCAGTGGGTCGATCACAGATACGCAGTATTTT.

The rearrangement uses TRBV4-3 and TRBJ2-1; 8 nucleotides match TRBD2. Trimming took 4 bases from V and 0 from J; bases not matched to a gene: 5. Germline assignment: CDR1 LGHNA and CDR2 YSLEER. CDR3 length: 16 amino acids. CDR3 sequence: CASSLYSGASYNEQFF. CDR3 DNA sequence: TGCGCCAGCAGCCTCTATAGCGGGGCCTCCTACAATGAGCAGTTCTTC.

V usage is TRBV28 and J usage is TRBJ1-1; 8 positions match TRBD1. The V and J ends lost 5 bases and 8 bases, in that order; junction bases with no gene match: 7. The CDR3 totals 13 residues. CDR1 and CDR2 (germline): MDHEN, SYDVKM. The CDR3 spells CASSAPGDREAFF. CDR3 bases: TGTGCCAGCAGTGCCCCGGGGGACAGGGAAGCTTTCTTT.

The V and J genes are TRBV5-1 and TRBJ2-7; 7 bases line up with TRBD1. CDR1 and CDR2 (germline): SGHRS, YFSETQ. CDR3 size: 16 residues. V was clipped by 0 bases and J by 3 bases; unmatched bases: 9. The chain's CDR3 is CASSLALGGSGYEQYF. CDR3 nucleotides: TGCGCCAGCAGCTTGGCGTTAGGGGGCTCAGGCTACGAGCAGTACTTC.

The chain's CDR3 is CAIRASGGRDEQFF. The DNA of the CDR3 is TGTGCCATCAGGGCTAGTGGGGGGAGGGATGAGCAGTTCTTC. V usage is TRBV10-3 and J usage is TRBJ2-1; 7 nucleotides align to TRBD2. The junction had 10 bases not matched to a gene; V was cut back by 6 bases and J by 8 bases. There are 14 residues in the CDR3. Germline V gene data show CDR1 as ENHRY and CDR2 as SYGVKD.

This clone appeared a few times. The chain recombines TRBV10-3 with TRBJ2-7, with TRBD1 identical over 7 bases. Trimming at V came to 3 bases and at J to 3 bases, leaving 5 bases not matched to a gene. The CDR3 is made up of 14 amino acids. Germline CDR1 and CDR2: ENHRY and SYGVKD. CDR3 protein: CAISDTRGNYEQYF. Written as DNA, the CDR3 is TGTGCCATCAGTGATACCAGGGGGAACTACGAGCAGTACTTC.